This passage covers 8 T cell receptor beta chains from one sample sequenced in a study of cytomegalovirus exposure and HLA in healthy donors. A multiplex PCR was run with 60 Vbeta primers and 13 Jbeta primers. TCRdb's copy holds only in-frame clones and misses some; the assay was immunoSEQ multiplex PCR. This table has roughly 120,000 clones, around 83% appearing once. Material: PBMCs. The receptors shown here come from a woman aged 55-70 years in good health and CMV-seropositive.

The chain couples TRBV7-3 to TRBJ1-2; D possibly corresponds to TRBD1 (6 bases). The length of the CDR3 is 15 residues. Germline loops: CDR1 SGHTA, CDR2 FQGTGA. Trimming shortened V by 5 bases and J by 3 bases, and 16 bases separated the two germline ends. The CDR3 here is CASSPRGAQDYGYTF. DNA for the CDR3: TGTGCCAGCAGCCCCCGGGGGGCGCAGGACTATGGCTACACCTTC.

This clone appeared a single time. The J gene is TRBJ1-3, the V gene TRBV4-2; D perhaps matches TRBD1 (5 bases). Germline CDR1 and CDR2: LGHNA and YNFKEQ. This CDR3 is 15 amino acids long. V gave up 0 bases and J gave up 3 bases, with 9 bases separating them. CDR3 DNA: TGTGCCAGCAGCCAAGAGGGGCAGGGTGGAAACACCATATATTTT. This encodes CASSQEGQGGNTIYF.

This chain connects TRBV19 to TRBJ2-1; 16 bases match TRBD2. V was pared by 3 bases and J by 5 bases, with 4 bases of the junction left unmatched. The CDR3 contains 17 residues. Germline values: CDR1 LNHDA, CDR2 SQIVND (reference sequence). The CDR3 spells CASSILGLAGGHNEQFF. As DNA, the CDR3 is TGTGCCAGTAGTATCCTGGGACTAGCGGGAGGGCACAATGAGCAGTTCTTC. Looking up the rest from reference TRBV19 and TRBJ2-1 gives the full variable domain: DGGITQSPKYLFRKEGQNVTLSCEQNLNHDAMYWYRQDPGQGLRLIYYSQIVNDFQKGDIAEGYSVSREKKESFPLTVTSAQKNPTAFYLCASSILGLAGGHNEQFFGPGTRLTVL.

J is TRBJ1-1 and V is TRBV7-9; TRBD1 might be the D (5 bases). The CDR3 is made up of 15 amino acids. Deletions cut 4 bases from V and 4 bases from J, with 16 bases between. Germline CDR1 and CDR2: SEHNR and FQNEAQ (reference sequence). CDR3 region: CASSSASRVFTEAFF. The CDR3 DNA sequence: TGTGCCAGCAGCTCCGCGTCCAGGGTTTTCACTGAAGCTTTCTTT.

The chain recombines TRBV27 with TRBJ1-2; 7 bases are a match to TRBD1. This CDR3 has 14 residues. Germline-derived CDR1 and CDR2 are MNHEY and SMNVEV (reference sequence). V was clipped by 3 bases and J by 7 bases; unmatched bases: 8. The CDR3 reads CASSFRGGALGYTF. The DNA for the CDR3 is TGTGCCAGCAGTTTTCGAGGGGGCGCGCTTGGCTACACCTTC.

The genes are TRBV18 and TRBJ2-7, with 10 bases identical to TRBD1. The length of the CDR3 is 15 residues. Germline CDR1 is KGHSH and CDR2 is LQKENI. After removal of 3 bases from V and 5 bases from J, the junction contained 7 bases not matched to a gene. The CDR3: CASSPAGTGENEQYF. The CDR3, as DNA: TGTGCCAGCTCACCTGCGGGGACAGGGGAAAACGAGCAGTACTTC.

Only a few counts were recorded for this clone. This chain links TRBV15 with TRBJ1-3; 8 bases match TRBD1. V shed 0 bases and J 4 bases; nucleotides not matched to a gene: 5. Germline V lookup: CDR1 LNHNV, CDR2 YYDKDF (reference sequence). This CDR3 spans 16 amino acids. The CDR3 region is CATSRDLGTGGNTIYF. For the CDR3, the DNA is TGTGCCACCAGCAGAGACCTTGGGACAGGCGGAAACACCATATATTTT.

The rearrangement uses TRBV7-2 and TRBJ2-2, with D possibly TRBD2 on 6 matching bases. CDR3 length: 15 residues. Trimming cost V 6 bases and J 2 bases, with 13 bases left between them. The germline gives CDR1 SGHTA, CDR2 FQGNSA. CDR3 in amino acids: CASRPGLLNTGELFF. In DNA, the CDR3 is TGTGCCAGCAGACCGGGACTTCTAAACACCGGGGAGCTGTTTTTT.